Listed here are 29 T cell receptor beta chains from one sample, sequenced in a study of cytomegalovirus exposure and HLA in healthy donors. PCR used 60 Vbeta primers and 13 Jbeta primers. Sequenced by immunoSEQ multiplex PCR; TCRdb stores in-frame clones only, minus some. The sample has under 200,000 clones, roughly 83% seen once. Sequenced sample: PBMCs. These receptors originate from a man aged 30 to 39 in good health and CMV-seronegative.

The chain links TRBV18 to TRBJ2-5; no reliable D call. V lost 4 bases and J 5 bases, leaving 11 bases between the germline ends. The germline V gene has CDR1 KGHSH and CDR2 LQKENI. This CDR3 has 13 amino acids. CDR3 nucleotide sequence: TGTGCCAGCTCACTAACTCCCGGGGAGACCCAGTACTTC. It specifies CASSLTPGETQYF.

The gene calls are TRBV9 and TRBJ2-5, with TRBD1 identical over 8 bases. The assigned J gene may be wrong: the sequence end matches TRBJ2-7 better. Looked up from germline, CDR1 is SGDLS and CDR2 is YYNGEE. CDR3 length: 14 amino acids. CDR3 nucleotides: TGTGCCAGCAGCGTCGGACAGGGCGGGTACGAGCAGTACTTC. Translating it yields CASSVGQGGYEQYF.

The J gene is TRBJ2-6, the V gene TRBV21-1; the tabulated D call, TRBD1, remains unverified against the DNA. TRBV21-1 is designated a pseudogene. The CDR3 is made up of 22 amino acids. The CDR3 reads CASSKAGQGWRLDHSGANVLTF. In DNA form, the CDR3 reads TGTGCCAGCAGCAAAGCCGGACAGGGGTGGAGACTGGACCACTCTGGGGCCAACGTCCTGACTTTC.

This clone has only one observation. The chain employs TRBV28 and TRBJ1-1, with D perhaps TRBD1 (6 bases). V was cut by 7 bases and J by 1 base, with 10 bases left in between. CDR3 length: 13 amino acids. Germline-derived CDR1 and CDR2 are MDHEN and SYDVKM. CDR3 DNA: TGTGCCAGCATAAGGGGGGGGAACACTGAAGCTTTCTTT. Encoded protein: CASIRGGNTEAFF.

This clone was seen only a few times. The chain links TRBV6-1 to TRBJ1-6, with D possibly matching TRBD1 (6 bases). Germline lookup yields CDR1 MNHNS and CDR2 SASEGT. This CDR3 has 14 residues. Trimming cost V 6 bases and J 9 bases, with 15 bases left between them. CDR3 nucleotides: TGTGCCAGCAGACCCAGGGGAGATGGTTCACCCCTCCACTTT. This encodes CASRPRGDGSPLHF.

The chain uses TRBV28 and TRBJ1-1; D is ambiguous. CDR3 length equals 12 residues. Germline V lookup: CDR1 MDHEN, CDR2 SYDVKM. The V and J ends lost 3 bases and 7 bases respectively, with 9 bases between them. The CDR3 coding sequence is TGTGCCAGCAGTTTGCGGGCGTATGAAGCTTTCTTT. Translating it yields CASSLRAYEAFF.

The chain combines TRBV10-2 with TRBJ1-2; no definite D call. Germline-derived CDR1 and CDR2 are WSHSY and SAAADI. Trimming stripped 8 bases from V and 1 base from J, with 14 bases between. The CDR3 is 14 amino acids. CDR3 nucleotides: TGCGCCAGCCAAATGGGAGGGTTTAACTATGGCTACACCTTC. It translates to CASQMGGFNYGYTF.

The chain has TRBV5-4 and TRBJ1-3; D gene unclear. The ends were cut back, 0 bases at V and 1 base at J, with 8 bases in the middle. Germline-derived CDR1 and CDR2 are SGHNT and YYREEE (reference sequence). The CDR3 covers 15 residues. CDR3 region: CASSLAGGSGNTIYF. The CDR3 coding sequence is TGTGCCAGCAGCTTGGCCGGAGGGTCTGGAAACACCATATATTTT.

The rearrangement uses TRBV2 and TRBJ1-1; D is unresolved. CDR1 is SNHLY and CDR2 is FYNNEI in the germline V gene. The V gene lost 4 bases and the J gene lost 2 bases, with 8 bases spanning the gap. The CDR3 loop spans 13 amino acids. The CDR3 nucleotides read TGTGCCAGCAGTGGGGCGCTCAACACTGAAGCTTTCTTT. Residues: CASSGALNTEAFF.

CDR3 amino acids: CASKGLAGAGGELFF. The DNA for the CDR3 is TGTGCCAGCAAGGGACTAGCGGGAGCTGGCGGGGAGCTGTTTTTT. The chain has TRBV6-1 and TRBJ2-2; 14 bases agree with TRBD2. The germline V gene encodes CDR1 MNHNS and CDR2 SASEGT. J lost 7 bases, V lost 7 bases, and 5 bases had no gene match. This CDR3 contains 15 residues.

This clone has more than one count but fewer than ten. V usage is TRBV25-1 and J usage is TRBJ1-1; TRBD1 might be the D (5 bases). The CDR3 is made up of 16 amino acids. Germline V CDR1 and CDR2: MGHDK, SYGVNS. Trimming took 5 bases from V and 2 from J, leaving 18 bases between them. The CDR3 region has the DNA TGTGCCAGCAGTCTTCGGGGGAACACCCTTAACACTGAAGCTTTCTTT. Its translation is CASSLRGNTLNTEAFF.

The V gene is TRBV21-1, the J gene TRBJ1-3; TRBD1 reflects the table's D call only, with no check against the DNA. TRBV21-1 is recorded as a pseudogene. CDR3 length equals 17 residues. The CDR3 here is CATYRGDDRGGGNTIYF. CDR3 DNA sequence: TGTGCCACCTACAGGGGCGACGACAGGGGTGGTGGAAACACCATATATTTT.

The chain joins TRBV28 to TRBJ1-2, with 8 positions matching TRBD1. This CDR3 has 14 residues. Germline lookup yields CDR1 MDHEN and CDR2 SYDVKM. V lost 2 bases to trimming and J lost 4 bases; unmatched junction nucleotides: 3. In nucleotides, the CDR3 is TGTGCCAGCAGTTTAAGTACAGGGGGCTATGGCTACACCTTC. Protein: CASSLSTGGYGYTF.

The chain employs TRBV15 and TRBJ2-1; TRBD2 matches 12 bases. From germline, CDR1 is LNHNV and CDR2 YYDKDF (reference sequence). J was trimmed by 4 bases and V by 5 bases; bases with no gene match: 9. This CDR3 has 17 amino acids. The CDR3 sequence: CATSPVLAGGPYNEQFF. The CDR3 DNA is TGTGCCACCAGCCCAGTCCTAGCGGGGGGGCCTTACAATGAGCAGTTCTTC.

The chain recombines TRBV10-3 with TRBJ1-2; D may be TRBD1 (6 bases). The germline V gene has CDR1 ENHRY and CDR2 SYGVKD. The CDR3 runs 14 residues. With 4 bases removed from V and 4 bases from J, the gap between germline ends came to 13 bases. The CDR3 sequence: CAISAPDRAYGYTF. The CDR3 DNA sequence: TGTGCCATCAGTGCTCCGGACAGAGCCTATGGCTACACCTTC.

This clone was observed a few times. The chain employs TRBV4-2 and TRBJ1-6; D uncertain. The CDR3 has 16 residues. Deletions cut 0 bases from V and 13 bases from J, with 19 bases between. CDR1 and CDR2 (germline): LGHNA, YNFKEQ. This chain's CDR3 is CASSQDMAGPKSPLHF. The CDR3 nucleotides read TGTGCCAGCAGCCAAGATATGGCGGGCCCCAAGTCCCCCCTCCACTTT.

The chain has TRBV2 and TRBJ1-5; D is uncertain. CDR3 size: 14 residues. CDR1 and CDR2 (germline): SNHLY, FYNNEI. The V end lost 8 bases, the J end lost 0 bases, and 11 bases lay between the germline ends. The CDR3 bases are TGTGCCAGCGGCCGGGAGTATAGCAATCAGCCCCAGCATTTT. Its translation: CASGREYSNQPQHF. The variable domain in full, with the rest retrieved from reference TRBV2 and TRBJ1-5, is EPEVTQTPSHQVTQMGQEVILRCVPISNHLYFYWYRQILGQKVEFLVSFYNNEISEKSEIFDDQFSVERPDGSNFTLKIRSTKLEDSAMYFCASGREYSNQPQHFGDGTRLSIL.

The genes are TRBV7-8 and TRBJ1-1; D is unresolved. V lost 1 base to trimming and J lost 5 bases, with 14 bases between them. CDR1 SGHVS and CDR2 FQNEAQ come from the germline V gene. This CDR3 has 15 amino acids. As DNA, the CDR3 is TGTGCCAGCAGCTTAGGCCCCGGGAGGGAGACTGAAGCTTTCTTT. Protein: CASSLGPGRETEAFF. Full variable domain (remainder filled in from reference TRBV7-8 and TRBJ1-1): GAGVSQSPRYKVAKRGQDVALRCDPISGHVSLFWYQQALGQGPEFLTYFQNEAQLDKSGLPSDRFFAERPEGSVSTLKIQRTQQEDSAVYLCASSLGPGRETEAFFGQGTRLTVV.

The genes are TRBV4-1 and TRBJ1-5; the match to TRBD1 covers 7 bases. The V and J ends lost 6 bases and 2 bases, in that order; junction bases with no gene match: 7. Germline CDR1 is MGHRA and CDR2 is YSYEKL. The CDR3 runs 15 residues. The CDR3 is CASSFSDRGNQPQHF. The CDR3 coding sequence is TGCGCCAGCAGTTTCTCCGACAGGGGCAATCAGCCCCAGCATTTT.

The J gene is TRBJ2-3, the V gene TRBV5-1; D may be TRBD1 (7 bases). The V gene lost 0 bases and the J gene lost 6 bases, with 14 bases spanning the gap. The CDR3 loop spans 15 amino acids. CDR1 is SGHRS and CDR2 is YFSETQ in the germline V gene. CDR3 in amino acids: CASSLGQGGVDTQYF. CDR3 nucleotides: TGCGCCAGCAGCTTGGGGCAGGGGGGAGTGGATACGCAGTATTTT. Based on the CDR3 plus reference TRBV5-1 and TRBJ2-3, the full variable domain is KAGVTQTPRYLIKTRGQQVTLSCSPISGHRSVSWYQQTPGQGLQFLFEYFSETQRNKGNFPGRFSGRQFSNSRSEMNVSTLELGDSALYLCASSLGQGGVDTQYFGPGTRLTVL.

The chain has TRBV4-2 and TRBJ2-2; D uncertain. The CDR3 length is 15 residues. Trimming cost V 0 bases and J 4 bases, with 9 bases left between them. CDR1 and CDR2 from the germline V gene are LGHNA and YNFKEQ. Here the CDR3 DNA reads TGTGCCAGCAGCCAAGATGTGCGGTCCACCGGGGAGCTGTTTTTT. Its protein is CASSQDVRSTGELFF.

The chain carries TRBV14 and TRBJ2-1; TRBD2 aligns across 10 bases. CDR3 length: 16 residues. Trimming removed 3 bases from V and 7 bases from J; junction bases left unmatched: 9. Germline CDR1 SGHDN, CDR2 FVKESK. The CDR3 region is CASSQWSSGGYNEQFF. CDR3 in DNA: TGTGCCAGCAGCCAGTGGAGTAGCGGGGGGTATAATGAGCAGTTCTTC. The full variable domain, completed using reference TRBV14 and TRBJ2-1, is EAGVTQFPSHSVIEKGQTVTLRCDPISGHDNLYWYRRVMGKEIKFLLHFVKESKQDESGMPNNRFLAERTGGTYSTLKVQPAELEDSGVYFCASSQWSSGGYNEQFFGPGTRLTVL.

The rearrangement joins TRBV19 to TRBJ2-7; 11 bases fit TRBD1. V was pared by 4 bases and J by 5 bases, with 10 bases of the junction left unmatched. The CDR3 has 16 amino acids. The germline gives CDR1 LNHDA, CDR2 SQIVND (reference sequence). CDR3 sequence reads: CASSKMPGQGVNEQYF. CDR3 in DNA: TGTGCCAGTAGTAAAATGCCGGGACAGGGGGTGAACGAGCAGTACTTC.

V is TRBV30 and J is TRBJ1-4; no reliable D call. The V end was cut by 1 base, the J end by 5 bases, with 11 bases between. The CDR3 consists of 14 residues. CDR1 and CDR2 from the germline V gene are GTSNPN and SVGIG (reference sequence). The CDR3 protein is CAWSGGRENEKLFF. CDR3 bases: TGTGCCTGGAGTGGAGGACGGGAAAATGAAAAACTGTTTTTT.

This clone was counted a few times. The chain is built from TRBV19 and TRBJ2-7; 7 nucleotides align to TRBD1. Germline CDR1 and CDR2: LNHDA and SQIVND (reference sequence). The CDR3 is made up of 13 amino acids. V lost 2 bases, J lost 7 bases, and 5 bases stayed unmatched. Written as DNA, the CDR3 is TGTGCCAGTAGTATACAAGGGGGCAATGAGCAGTACTTC. Amino acids: CASSIQGGNEQYF. Full variable domain (outside the CDR3, taken from reference TRBV19 and TRBJ2-7): DGGITQSPKYLFRKEGQNVTLSCEQNLNHDAMYWYRQDPGQGLRLIYYSQIVNDFQKGDIAEGYSVSREKKESFPLTVTSAQKNPTAFYLCASSIQGGNEQYFGPGTRLTVT.

The CDR3 reads CASSLAGQGSDGYTF. In DNA, the CDR3 is TGCGCCAGCAGCCTTGCAGGACAGGGGTCGGATGGCTACACCTTC. The chain is built from TRBV5-1 and TRBJ1-2; 9 bases agree with TRBD1. In germline, CDR1 is SGHRS, CDR2 YFSETQ. The ends lost 4 bases at V and 6 bases at J; junction bases unmatched: 10. The CDR3 is made up of 15 amino acids.

The V gene is TRBV21-1, the J gene TRBJ2-5; TRBD1, as called in the table, went unchecked against the DNA. TRBV21-1 is given as a pseudogene. The CDR3 sequence is 16 residues long. CDR3 loop: CASSASGTRSGETQYF. CDR3 in DNA: TGTGCCAGCAGCGCCTCCGGGACACGGTCGGGGGAGACCCAGTACTTC.

The V call is TRBV6-5, the J call TRBJ2-5; 7 positions match TRBD2. The J call is uncertain, as TRBJ2-7 better fits the DNA end. The CDR3 runs to 14 residues. The germline CDR1 and CDR2 sequences are MNHEY and SVGAGI. The CDR3 spells CASRAGGSTPEQYF. CDR3 sequence (DNA): TGTGCCAGCAGGGCCGGGGGGAGTACACCCGAGCAGTACTTC.

This chain joins TRBV7-9 and TRBJ2-3; TRBD1 agrees at 10 bases. Unmatched junction bases numbered 10, after V lost 4 bases and J lost 6 bases. The length of the CDR3 is 16 residues. Germline CDR1 SEHNR, CDR2 FQNEAQ (reference sequence). CDR3 nucleotides: TGTGCCAGCAGCTCAAATCCGGGACAGGGGTTGGATACGCAGTATTTT. Amino acids: CASSSNPGQGLDTQYF. Filled out from reference TRBV7-9 and TRBJ2-3, the complete variable domain reads DTGVSQNPRHKITKRGQNVTFRCDPISEHNRLYWYRQTLGQGPEFLTYFQNEAQLEKSRLLSDRFSAERPKGSFSTLEIQRTEQGDSAMYLCASSSNPGQGLDTQYFGPGTRLTVL.